This TCR beta chain was recovered during a study of T-cell memory formation after mild COVID-19. TCRdb recomputed calls from the 5' RACE reads with MiXCR, one row per CDR3 protein. The sample lists about 180,000 distinct CDR3 sequences, 16% seen once, with 2% to 2.5% in the top ten. This clonotype was seen many times. This CDR3 is 15 amino acids long. Germline V gene data show CDR1 as KGHSH and CDR2 as LQKENI. V lost 5 bases to trimming and J lost 0 bases; unmatched junction nucleotides: 3. This chain links TRBV18 with TRBJ2-3, with 9 bases lining up with TRBD1. The sample taken for sequencing was PBMCs or a T cell subset sorted from them (not recorded which). The clonotype was recovered from an adult woman who had mild COVID-19 (a few samples of this study predate the infection). Cell type and time point are not known. The CDR3: CASSSGQGSTDTQYF. The CDR3 bases are TGTGCCAGCTCATCAGGACAGGGGAGCACAGATACGCAGTATTTT.